This T cell receptor (beta chain) was recovered during a study of T cell changes during pregnancy in multiple sclerosis. This CDR3 is built from 14 residues. Germline assignment: CDR1 MNHEY and CDR2 SMNVEV (reference sequence). The V and J ends lost 5 bases and 7 bases respectively, with 15 bases between them. The method was immunoSEQ multiplex PCR; TCRdb's version includes in-frame clones alone and lacks a portion of them. The top ten clones hold roughly 1.3% of a sample with 15,000 to 20,000 clones, 88% of them seen once. This clone was observed once. The specimen was CD4+ T cells from peripheral blood mononuclear cells, collected in the first trimester of pregnancy. The clonotype originates from a female donor in good health, enrolled as a control in a pregnancy study. J is TRBJ1-5 and V is TRBV27, with D possibly matching TRBD1 (5 bases). This CDR3 is CASSPRDGHQPQHF. The CDR3 nucleotides are TGTGCCAGCAGTCCCAGAGACGGACACCAGCCCCAGCATTTT.